This TCR beta chain was obtained from a study of CD8+CD57+ T cells in acquired aplastic anemia. Study background: Mean yield of DNA from sorted CD4+ and CD8+ cells was approximately 3 ug. Study-level points and caveats: Between patients and controls, 25 to 30 CD8+ CDR3 sequences were found in common.

A note on this clonotype: The antigen is not known.

Profiling that covered TCR beta VDJ and CDR3 relied on genomic DNA as its template. TCRdb independently ran MiXCR on the reads; one entry per CDR3 protein. The sample records approximately 470,000 distinct CDR3 sequences, roughly a third being singletons. The germline V gene has CDR1 MDHEN and CDR2 SYDVKM. V lost 11 bases and J lost 1, with 21 bases in between. The length of the CDR3 is 15 residues. Previously, flow cytometry had revealed CD8+CD57+ cell expansion in the patients chosen for sequencing. A severe acquired aplastic anemia diagnosis applied to all patients. The chain combines TRBV28 with TRBJ2-7, with a weak D call TRBD1 (7 bases). This receptor was obtained from a human donor with aplastic anemia. The sequencing sample was made of sorted CD4+, CD8+, or CD8+CD57+ T cells (not recorded which) from PBMCs. The CDR3 sequence: CAAVGGTESSYEQYF. In DNA form, the CDR3 reads TGTGCCGCAGTAGGAGGGACAGAATCATCCTACGAGCAGTACTTC. Looking up the rest from reference TRBV28 and TRBJ2-7 gives the full variable domain: DVKVTQSSRYLVKRTGEKVFLECVQDMDHENMFWYRQDPGLGLRLIYFSYDVKMKEKGDIPEGYSVSREKKERFSLILESASTNQTSMYLCAAVGGTESSYEQYFGPGTRLTVT.